This T cell receptor beta chain was sequenced during a study of T-cell memory formation after mild COVID-19. The CDR3 length is 16 residues. Germline CDR1 PRHDT, CDR2 FYEKMQ (reference sequence). V gave up 4 bases and J gave up 5 bases; unmatched junction bases: 7. In its sample, this clonotype was seen a few times. TCRdb reanalysed the 5' RACE reads using MiXCR and keeps one entry per CDR3 protein. The sample consists of around 130,000 distinct CDR3 sequences, about 16% of them appearing once. The material sequenced was PBMCs or a T cell subset sorted from them (not recorded which). This receptor was taken from an adult woman who had mild COVID-19 (a few samples of this study predate the infection). Cell type and time point are not known. The rearrangement joins TRBV13 to TRBJ2-7; TRBD2 matches 14 bases. The CDR3 bases are TGTGCCAGCAGCTCCCCCGGGACTAGCGGGAGCCACGAGCAGTACTTC. It translates to CASSSPGTSGSHEQYF.